This T cell receptor (beta chain) comes out of a study of glioma-infiltrating T cells. The iRepertoire nested amplicon-rescue multiplex PCR amplified TCR alpha and beta CDR3s from RNA. MiXCR was run by TCRdb on the multiplex PCR reads, yielding one entry per CDR3 protein. Found here are around 100,000 distinct CDR3 sequences, approximately 28% of them singletons; the top ten hold 40% to 45%. There are a few counts of this clonotype. The origin of this receptor is a human donor with low-grade glioma or glioblastoma, undergoing nonglioma brain surgery, or in good health (not recorded which). Sequencing input: glioma tissue, nonneoplastic brain tissue, or PBMCs (not recorded which).

DNA of the CDR3: TGTGCCAGTAGTGGCAGGGGGCTAGGCAATCAGCCCCAGCATTTT. Translated: CASSGRGLGNQPQHF. The gene calls are TRBV19 and TRBJ1-5; 8 nucleotides agree with TRBD1. The CDR3 totals 15 residues. The germline CDR1 and CDR2 sequences are LNHDA and SQIVND (reference sequence). V lost 5 bases and J lost 2; bases outside the gene matches: 5.